This TCR beta chain comes out of a study of cytomegalovirus exposure and HLA in healthy donors. The PCR ran on 60 Vbeta and 13 Jbeta primers. Using immunoSEQ multiplex PCR, the repertoire was profiled, and TCRdb retains in-frame clones only, with some absent. The data show roughly 190,000 clones, about four fifths seen once. CDR1 SEHNR and CDR2 FQNEAQ come from the germline V gene (reference sequence). Unmatched junction bases numbered 6, after V lost 1 base and J lost 4 bases. This CDR3 has 15 residues. Comment on this clone: Its antigen is not identified.

Study findings and constraints: It has been reported that TCR beta sequences accurately predicted the HLA-A and HLA-B alleles of most subjects. Relative to the approximately 680-donor mean, N-insertions were reportedly fewer in an Asian-associated ancestry cluster in a later analysis. Later analysis showed TCR association rates varying by HLA locus, highest for DRB1 and lowest for HLA-C. Prior analysis indicated that the majority of TCR beta V segments exhibited productivity approximately 87% or approximately 30% of the time.

Sequenced sample: PBMCs. The J gene is TRBJ2-5, the V gene TRBV7-9; TRBD2 matches 7 bases. This receptor was taken from a young woman in good health and CMV-seronegative. The CDR3 protein is CASSLVLGGGETQYF. DNA for the CDR3: TGTGCCAGCAGCTTAGTGTTGGGGGGGGGAGAGACCCAGTACTTC.